The rows below give T cell receptor beta chains drawn from one sample of a study of radiation and T cells in renal cell carcinoma. Produced via immunoSEQ multiplex PCR; TCRdb's table is partial and in-frame only. Of roughly 140,000 clones listed, about 91% are singletons. The source was blood, collected from a patient whose treatment included radiotherapy and nephrectomy. These TCRs come from a woman in her forties or fifties with renal cell carcinoma. Both conserved end residues are part of each CDR3. The order of the fields is D gene, CDR3 length, J gene, V gene, CDR3 protein. The D gene is left open where the match is weak.

.	11	TRBJ1-2	TRBV19	CASYDNYGYTF
.	14	TRBJ1-6	TRBV19	CASSIWATSSPLHF
TRBD1	14	TRBJ2-5	TRBV11-2	CASTLDRATETQYF
.	11	TRBJ2-5	TRBV2	CASKLQETQYF
TRBD1	14	TRBJ1-3	TRBV6-5	CASRASGGRNTIYF
TRBD2	15	TRBJ2-5	TRBV6-6	CASIPSGGVRETQYF
.	15	TRBJ2-7	TRBV5-6	CASSLGPGSLYEQYF
.	15	TRBJ1-5	TRBV19	CASSSTGLGNQPQHF
.	13	TRBJ1-1	TRBV30	CAWTLTENTEAFF
.	15	TRBJ1-4	TRBV4-1	CASSQTGTTNEKLFF
.	15	TRBJ1-6	TRBV12-5	CASGLGEGRNSPLHF
.	13	TRBJ1-3	TRBV28	CASSPLSGNTIYF
.	17	TRBJ1-3	TRBV9	CASSVLSGGDSGNTIYF
.	15	TRBJ1-5	TRBV4-1	CASSRDTRSNQPQHF
.	14	TRBJ2-3	TRBV5-4	CASFSGSGTDTQYF
.	12	TRBJ2-2	TRBV7-7	CGTVSNTGELFF
TRBD2	14	TRBJ2-5	TRBV7-9	CASSLSGGAETQYF
.	13	TRBJ1-2	TRBV4-1	CASSPEGNYGYTF
TRBD1	15	TRBJ1-2	TRBV7-9	CASSYRDSANYGYTF
.	12	TRBJ1-1	TRBV18	CASSPGRVEAFF
.	13	TRBJ1-6	TRBV18	CASSLGLNSPLHF
.	14	TRBJ1-5	TRBV28	CASSLWDLGQPQHF
TRBD2	15	TRBJ2-3	TRBV9	CASSVTSGGSDTQYF
.	16	TRBJ2-1	TRBV5-4	CASSSMTGVANNEQFF
.	18	TRBJ2-5	TRBV4-1	CASSQLLRAPLMQETQYF
.	17	TRBJ1-3	TRBV9	CASSVDWDTSSGNTIYF